The clone carrying this T cell receptor beta chain was counted only a few times. As yet, its antigen is unknown. The sample carries other DNA sequences with the same CDR3. This record comes from a study of human versus mouse CDR3 diversity and MHC coevolution. Clones were read by immunoSEQ multiplex PCR, and TCRdb kept only the in-frame ones, dropping some. The table records roughly 80,000 clones, roughly 90% of them present only once. The germline V gene has CDR1 KGHSH and CDR2 LQKENI. With 3 bases clipped from V and 2 bases from J, the junction kept 1 base outside the gene matches. CDR3 length: 13 residues. Study outcomes and limitations: Most of the three human donors had the lowest clonal inequality. By iCHAO1, human TCR beta clonotypes numbered 1.5 million to 2 million, the most.

This sequence joins TRBV18 and TRBJ2-7; 7 bases agree with TRBD2. This sequence originates from a person between 25 and 69 years old in good health. The sample taken for sequencing was naive CD4+ T cells from blood. Subset given: CD45RO-negative CD62L-positive naive CD4 T cells. CDR3 DNA: TGTGCCAGCTCACCGGGGACTACCTACGAGCAGTACTTC. It translates to CASSPGTTYEQYF.